This T cell receptor beta chain originates from a study of CD8 T cells in ankylosing spondylitis (dated by TCRdb to 2016 to 2017). In terms of the full investigation: T cell receptor beta repertoires were profiled in healthy donors and ankylosing spondylitis patients so that disease-linked TCR variants could be found. The full study cohort comprised around 25 ankylosing spondylitis patients and 85 to 120 healthy donors. Samples of peripheral blood were taken, and for ankylosing spondylitis patients, synovial fluid was collected as well. Beyond this particular receptor, the publication reports: The disease-linked clones had a CD8+ phenotype and were found at relatively low frequencies in peripheral blood. Blood from ankylosing spondylitis patients appeared to be characterized by a TCR beta motif composed of eight highly homologous amino acid variants. Some motif variants were previously reported in synovial fluid and blood of reactive arthritis patients, suggesting common disease-initiation mechanisms. According to the report, matched synovial fluid samples from ankylosing spondylitis patients were significantly enriched for the disease-linked clones.

Trimming costs V 3 bases and J 4 bases, and their ends lie 10 bases apart. There are 14 amino acids in the CDR3, from cysteine to phenylalanine inclusive. The sequence is cut down to CDR3 DNA, 42 bases in frame from base 1. The germline V gene (reference sequence) gives CDR1 as LNHDA and CDR2 as SQIVND. With regard to this clonotype: Its antigen is still unknown. No base qualities exist here, and no much larger clone lies one base off it.

The sequencer listed for this sample is Illumina HiSeq 2500. TCR beta libraries were prepared by quantitative 5'-RACE with molecular barcodes. As for how the authors treated the data: A new computational method based on a probabilistic model of VDJ rearrangement was used to identify disease-linked TCR variants. TCRdb reworked the public reads: Q25 trimming with fastp, MiXCR clone assembly, productive beta chains retained. Merged by CDR3 protein, the rows form single entries marked with the most common genes and DNA. What appears here as the V and J calls and clone size reflects TCRdb's work, not the paper's. For this sample the table gives hundreds of thousands of distinct CDR3 sequences, of which about 20% were detected only once. The leading ten clones occupy roughly 3.6% of the sample.

Here the chain combines TRBV19 and TRBJ2-1, with no confidently assigned D gene. What was sequenced was blood, either unsorted or a sorted T cell fraction (not recorded which). The TCR sequence derives from a female donor with ankylosing spondylitis or in good health (not recorded which). The DNA is as follows: TGTGCCAGTAGTATCCCCGGACGGTACAATGAGCAGTTCTTC. It translates to CASSIPGRYNEQFF.